The 13 T cell receptor beta chains reported below all come from one sample, sequenced in a study of T cell responses to AZD1222 COVID-19 vaccine. Measured with immunoSEQ multiplex PCR; TCRdb has only the in-frame clones, and not every one. Of around 160,000 clones in the sample, about 91% were seen once. Sequenced material: peripheral blood, taken 28 days after the second AZD1222 dose. Receptors were obtained from an adult who received the AZD1222 COVID-19 vaccine.

The chain recombines TRBV2 with TRBJ2-7; no reliable D call. CDR1 is SNHLY, CDR2 FYNNEI, per germline. Trimming cost V 2 bases and J 5 bases, with 4 bases left between them. The CDR3 is made up of 11 amino acids. CDR3 protein: CASSEIHEQYF. The CDR3 DNA follows: TGTGCCAGCAGTGAAATCCACGAGCAGTACTTC.

The chain combines TRBV29-1 with TRBJ1-3; possibly TRBD1 for D (5 bases). The CDR3 consists of 13 residues. The germline gives CDR1 SQVTM, CDR2 ANQGSEA. V was pared by 3 bases and J by 2 bases, with 8 bases between. The CDR3 DNA reads as TGCAGCGTTGAGGGGCCGGCTGGAAACACCATATATTTT. Protein product: CSVEGPAGNTIYF.

The chain couples TRBV27 to TRBJ2-1, with 9 bases that match TRBD2. Trimming cost V 2 bases and J 6 bases; bases outside gene matches: 2. Germline-derived CDR1 and CDR2 are MNHEY and SMNVEV (reference sequence). This CDR3 contains 14 residues. Here the CDR3 reads CASSLAGGFNEQFF. For the CDR3, the DNA is TGTGCCAGCAGTTTAGCGGGAGGGTTCAATGAGCAGTTCTTC.

The chain employs TRBV19 and TRBJ1-6; D not resolved. Germline V gene data show CDR1 as LNHDA and CDR2 as SQIVND (reference sequence). The CDR3 has 15 residues. V gave up 7 bases and J gave up 10 bases, with 20 bases separating them. For the CDR3, the DNA is TGTGCCAGTATGAGGAGAGGCCATATTTACTCACCCCTCCACTTT. Translating gives CASMRRGHIYSPLHF.

This chain joins TRBV14 and TRBJ2-1; weak D call: TRBD2 (6 bases). The V and J ends lost 1 base and 15 bases respectively, with 19 bases between them. The CDR3 runs 14 residues. The germline gives CDR1 SGHDN, CDR2 FVKESK. This CDR3 reads CASSQAGVPSSLFF. The CDR3 DNA reads TGTGCCAGCAGCCAAGCGGGGGTCCCCTCGAGTCTGTTCTTC.

In this sample, this clone turned up once. The rearrangement uses TRBV6-5 and TRBJ1-2; D not certain. The CDR3 consists of 12 residues. V was cut by 4 bases and J by 7 bases, with 10 bases left in between. Germline CDR1 reads MNHEY; CDR2 reads SVGAGI. The CDR3 DNA is TGTGCCAGCAGTTCACCCCCGGGTGGCTACACCTTC. Amino acid sequence: CASSSPPGGYTF.

This chain connects TRBV6-1 to TRBJ1-2; D is uncertain. Trimming pared 3 bases from V and 1 base from J, leaving 18 bases between. The CDR3 contains 17 residues. The germline CDR1 and CDR2 sequences are MNHNS and SASEGT. The CDR3, as DNA: TGTGCCAGCAGTGAGGCAGCTCCCCTACAATTTAACTATGGCTACACCTTC. Residues: CASSEAAPLQFNYGYTF.

This rearrangement joins TRBV25-1 to TRBJ2-1; 12 bases align to TRBD2. The CDR3 is made up of 15 amino acids. CDR1 is MGHDK and CDR2 is SYGVNS in the germline V gene. Trimming at V came to 2 bases and at J to 7 bases, leaving 3 bases not matched to a gene. The CDR3 DNA follows: TGTGCCAGCAGTGAAATACTAGCGGGAGGTAATGAGCAGTTCTTC. Amino acids: CASSEILAGGNEQFF.

V gene TRBV9 combines with J gene TRBJ2-1; no reliable D call. This CDR3 comprises 15 residues. Germline-derived CDR1 and CDR2 are SGDLS and YYNGEE. Trimming shortened V by 0 bases and J by 7 bases, and 14 bases separated the two germline ends. The CDR3 bases are TGTGCCAGCAGCGTAGGGCCCAGCTTGGGTAATGAGCAGTTCTTC. It codes for CASSVGPSLGNEQFF.

The CDR3 DNA reads TGTGCCAGCAGCTTTAGGGGAGGCAATCAGCCCCAGCATTTT. It translates to CASSFRGGNQPQHF. The chain uses TRBV7-9 and TRBJ1-5, with D possibly matching TRBD1 (5 bases). CDR3 length: 14 residues. From germline, CDR1 is SEHNR and CDR2 FQNEAQ (reference sequence). V was pared by 3 bases and J by 2 bases, with 8 bases between. Using reference TRBV7-9 and TRBJ1-5 for the parts outside the CDR3, the full variable domain is DTGVSQNPRHKITKRGQNVTFRCDPISEHNRLYWYRQTLGQGPEFLTYFQNEAQLEKSRLLSDRFSAERPKGSFSTLEIQRTEQGDSAMYLCASSFRGGNQPQHFGDGTRLSIL.

The rearrangement uses TRBV3-1 (or the pseudogene TRBV3-2) and TRBJ1-2, with 7 bases identical to TRBD1. Per the germline V gene, CDR1 is LGHDT and CDR2 is YNNKEL (reference sequence). The CDR3 sequence is 15 residues long. The J segment lost 5 bases and the V segment lost 1 base, leaving 7 bases of the junction unmatched. Written as DNA, the CDR3 is TGTGCCAGCAGCCAAGGCGGCAGGGGGGAGTATGGCTACACCTTC. Translation gives CASSQGGRGEYGYTF.

The chain combines TRBV6-5 with TRBJ2-5; 7 bases are shared with TRBD2. Germline loops: CDR1 MNHEY, CDR2 SVGAGI. Trimming took 6 bases from V and 2 from J; bases not matched to a gene: 9. The CDR3 consists of 15 residues. CDR3 amino acids: CASRRTRPTQETQYF. The CDR3 nucleotides read TGTGCCAGCAGGCGGACTAGACCAACACAAGAGACCCAGTACTTC.

This clone appeared once. V and J are TRBV7-8 and TRBJ1-2, with a possible D match to TRBD1 (5 bases). Trimming took off 5 bases at V and 8 bases at J, with 21 bases between the two ends. The CDR3 length is 15 residues. The germline CDR1 and CDR2 sequences are SGHVS and FQNEAQ. CDR3 in DNA: TGTGCCAGCAGCGCCCCTAGCCAGGGACCGAAAGGCTACACCTTC. Its protein product is CASSAPSQGPKGYTF.